This T cell receptor beta chain was captured in a study of blood T cells in healthy people across ages. Through a sample-barcoded 5' primer and a J-beta primer mix, a second PCR was run for roughly 7 to 12 cycles. TCRdb independently ran MiXCR on the 5' RACE reads; one entry per CDR3 protein. The data contain over 1,500,000 distinct CDR3 sequences, about 39% of them singletons. The CDR3 is made up of 13 amino acids. The germline gives CDR1 SGHTA, CDR2 FQGNSA. This clonotype came up once. A much larger clone differs from this one at a single base, so this may be a read error. The sequence was obtained from a human donor in good health. Sequenced sample: blood. The chain has TRBV7-2 and TRBJ2-1; D is uncertain. CDR3 sequence (DNA): TGTGCCAGCAGCTGGAGCTCCTGCAATGAGCAGTTCTTC. It codes for CASSWSSCNEQFF.